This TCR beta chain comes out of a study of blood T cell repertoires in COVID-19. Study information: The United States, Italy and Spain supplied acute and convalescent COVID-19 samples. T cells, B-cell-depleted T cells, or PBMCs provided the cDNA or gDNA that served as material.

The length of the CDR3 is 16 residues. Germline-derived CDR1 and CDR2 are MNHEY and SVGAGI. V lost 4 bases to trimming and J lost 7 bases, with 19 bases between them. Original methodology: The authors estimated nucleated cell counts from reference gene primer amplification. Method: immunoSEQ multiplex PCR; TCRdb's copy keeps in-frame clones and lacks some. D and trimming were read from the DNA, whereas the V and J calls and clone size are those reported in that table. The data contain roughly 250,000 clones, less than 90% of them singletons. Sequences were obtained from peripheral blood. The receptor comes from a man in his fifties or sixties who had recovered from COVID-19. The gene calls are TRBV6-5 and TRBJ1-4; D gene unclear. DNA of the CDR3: TGTGCCAGCAGTTCAAGAGACCCCGGCCGGGTTGAAAAACTGTTTTTT. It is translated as CASSSRDPGRVEKLFF.